This T cell receptor (beta chain) was observed in a study of shared clonotypes between healthy human individuals. Study details: Each donor's CD4 naive and CD4 memory cells filled three plates apiece, CD8 naive two, and CD8 memory one. Study outcomes and limitations: Larger estimated richness was generally recorded for naive subsets relative to memory subsets. Depth was large, yet rarefaction showed that sorted-subset sequencing was incomplete.

V lost 3 bases and J lost 6, with 11 bases in between. This CDR3 contains 13 residues. CDR1 and CDR2 from the germline V gene are MDHEN and SYDVKM. Note on this clone: Its antigen is not known.

Clones were sequenced by immunoSEQ multiplex PCR, and TCRdb holds only the in-frame ones, with some missing. Here the sample spans about 600,000 clones, just under 97% being singletons. Naive CD8 isolation took CD45RO-negative cells positively selected for CCR7 and excluded terminally differentiated effector memory CD45RA+ cells. The study enrolled healthy HIV-negative adults without recent acute infections or vaccinations as donors. The sequenced sample consisted of naive CD8+ T cells sorted from blood. V is TRBV28 and J is TRBJ1-1; D not certain. The receptor's source is a woman aged 25 to 39 in good health. The CDR3 DNA reads as TGTGCCAGCAGTTTTGGACTGGGCGCTGAAGCTTTCTTT. Protein: CASSFGLGAEAFF.